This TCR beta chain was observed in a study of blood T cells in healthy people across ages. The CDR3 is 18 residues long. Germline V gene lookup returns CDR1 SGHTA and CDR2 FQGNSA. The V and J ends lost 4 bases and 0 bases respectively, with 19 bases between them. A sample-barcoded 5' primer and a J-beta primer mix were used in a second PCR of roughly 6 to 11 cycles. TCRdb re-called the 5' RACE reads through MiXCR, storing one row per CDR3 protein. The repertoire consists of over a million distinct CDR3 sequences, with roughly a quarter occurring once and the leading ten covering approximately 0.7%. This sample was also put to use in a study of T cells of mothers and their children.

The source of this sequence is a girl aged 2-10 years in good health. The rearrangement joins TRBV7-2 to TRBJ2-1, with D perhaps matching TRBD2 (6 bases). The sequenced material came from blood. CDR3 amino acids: CASSSPDTSLGSYNEQFF. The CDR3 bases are TGTGCCAGCAGCTCACCCGATACTAGCCTTGGCTCCTACAATGAGCAGTTCTTC.